This is a list of T cell receptor beta chains from one sample in a study of identical twins. TCRdb fed the 5' RACE reads into MiXCR, producing one record per CDR3 protein. This repertoire shows around 650,000 distinct CDR3 sequences, 7% to 7.5% found once; its top ten account for approximately 1.5%. The sample was also linked to a second study, of yellow fever vaccine responses in identical twins.

Specimen: PBMCs. The receptors stem from a woman younger than 35 in good health. The CDR3 runs from the conserved cysteine through the conserved F or W. D genes are given only for firm matches. For some rows the clone size is stated as once, few or many, or as a class when expanded; others skip it.

CDR3 protein	CDR3 DNA	J gene	clone size	D gene	V gene
CASSPGTSGDTQYF	TGTGCCAGCAGCCCCGGGACTAGCGGGGATACGCAGTATTTT	TRBJ2-3	many	TRBD2	TRBV4-2
CAVRTGQNYGYTF	TGTGCCGTACGGACAGGGCAGAACTATGGCTACACCTTC	TRBJ1-2	NA	TRBD1	TRBV28
CASSAGPGLGDLEQYF	TGTGCCAGCAGCGCAGGACCGGGACTAGGGGACTTGGAGCAGTACTTC	TRBJ2-7	few	TRBD2	TRBV9
CASSRTASRTGELFF	TGTGCCAGCAGCCGGACAGCCTCAAGGACCGGGGAGCTGTTTTTT	TRBJ2-2	NA	NA	TRBV11-2
CASSSGTGDRKTQYF	TGTGCCAGCAGCAGCGGGACAGGGGATAGAAAGACCCAGTACTTC	TRBJ2-5	NA	TRBD1	TRBV12-3/TRBV12-4
CATSDSFRQGSYNEQFF	TGTGCCACCAGTGACAGTTTTCGACAGGGCTCCTACAATGAGCAGTTCTTC	TRBJ2-1	few	TRBD1	TRBV24-1
CASSDTSGRALSSYEQYF	TGTGCCAGCAGCGACACTAGCGGGAGGGCCCTGAGCTCCTACGAGCAGTACTTC	TRBJ2-7	many	TRBD2	TRBV13
CSADLTSGQQFF	TGCAGTGCTGACTTGACTAGCGGACAGCAGTTCTTC	TRBJ2-1	few	TRBD2	TRBV20-1
CASSLVRGGQETQYF	TGCGCCAGCAGCTTGGTACGGGGCGGTCAAGAGACCCAGTACTTC	TRBJ2-5	many	NA	TRBV5-1
CATSDDGLLSYNEQFF	TGTGCCACCAGTGATGACGGACTACTCTCCTACAATGAGCAGTTCTTC	TRBJ2-1	many	NA	TRBV24-1
CAISDPGASTDTQYF	TGTGCCATCAGTGACCCGGGGGCTAGCACAGATACGCAGTATTTT	TRBJ2-3	few	NA	TRBV10-3
CASSLESSSYEQYF	TGCGCCAGCAGCTTGGAGAGTTCTTCCTACGAGCAGTACTTC	TRBJ2-7	few	NA	TRBV5-1
CASSLAGASYHEQFF	TGTGCCAGCAGTCTAGCGGGGGCTTCTTACCATGAGCAGTTCTTC	TRBJ2-1	many	TRBD2	TRBV3-1
CASSHSGSNEQFF	TGTGCCAGTTCCCACTCGGGGTCCAATGAGCAGTTCTTC	TRBJ2-1	few	NA	TRBV19
CATSEGRTSYGYTF	TGTGCCACCAGTGAAGGGCGAACCTCTTATGGCTACACCTTC	TRBJ1-2	many	NA	TRBV24-1
CSVGTSGTNVVETQYF	TGCAGCGTTGGTACTAGCGGGACCAACGTGGTCGAGACCCAGTACTTC	TRBJ2-5	many	TRBD2	TRBV29-1
CSAVHRVDWYNSPLHF	TGCAGTGCAGTACACAGGGTAGACTGGTATAATTCACCCCTCCACTTT	TRBJ1-6	few	NA	TRBV20-1
CASSLGGTFNSPLHF	TGTGCCAGCAGCTTAGGAGGGACATTTAATTCACCCCTCCACTTT	TRBJ1-6	NA	NA	TRBV11-2
CASSEQGVIQETQYF	TGTGCCAGCAGTGAACAAGGGGTGATACAAGAGACCCAGTACTTC	TRBJ2-5	NA	NA	TRBV25-1
CASTCSVGDQETQYF	TGCGCCAGCACCTGCTCAGTGGGGGACCAAGAGACCCAGTACTTC	TRBJ2-5	few	NA	TRBV5-1
CASSEAIHTGGGEQYF	TGTGCCAGCAGTGAAGCGATCCACACAGGGGGGGGCGAGCAGTACTTC	TRBJ2-7	many	NA	TRBV2
CASSQFGQGNQPQHF	TGTGCCAGCAGCCAATTTGGACAGGGCAATCAGCCCCAGCATTTT	TRBJ1-5	many	TRBD1	TRBV7-9
CASRTDTYNEQFF	TGCGCCAGCAGAACAGATACCTACAATGAGCAGTTCTTC	TRBJ2-1	NA	NA	TRBV5-1
CSVDSNYGYTF	TGCAGCGTTGACAGTAACTATGGCTACACCTTC	TRBJ1-2	many	NA	TRBV29-1
CAISRGRISYNEQFF	TGTGCCATCAGTCGGGGGCGGATTTCCTACAATGAGCAGTTCTTC	TRBJ2-1	NA	NA	TRBV10-3
CASSLVSGGLNEQFF	TGTGCCAGCAGCTTAGTGTCCGGGGGGCTAAATGAGCAGTTCTTC	TRBJ2-1	NA	NA	TRBV7-9
CSATEWDRGLSSYNEQFF	TGCAGTGCTACCGAGTGGGACAGGGGACTTAGCTCCTACAATGAGCAGTTCTTC	TRBJ2-1	NA	TRBD1	TRBV20-1
CASSESEGMNTEAFF	TGTGCCAGCAGTGAAAGTGAAGGGATGAACACTGAAGCTTTCTTT	TRBJ1-1	few	NA	TRBV6-1
CSARASGRTNTGELFF	TGCAGTGCTAGGGCTAGCGGGAGGACCAACACCGGGGAGCTGTTTTTT	TRBJ2-2	few	TRBD2	TRBV20-1
CASSLALGQGRETQYF	TGCGCCAGCAGCTTGGCGCTGGGACAGGGTAGAGAGACCCAGTACTTC	TRBJ2-5	NA	TRBD1	TRBV5-1
CASLSREEAFF	TGTGCCAGCCTGTCCAGGGAGGAAGCTTTCTTT	TRBJ1-1	many	NA	TRBV6-6
CSATGLGGDTDTQYF	TGCAGTGCCACCGGTTTGGGGGGGGACACAGATACGCAGTATTTT	TRBJ2-3	many	TRBD2	TRBV20-1
CASSYGLRGGRETQYF	TGTGCCAGCAGTTACGGCTTGCGGGGGGGGCGGGAGACCCAGTACTTC	TRBJ2-5	NA	TRBD2	TRBV6-5